This passage covers 8 T cell receptor beta chains from one sample sequenced in a study of blood T cell repertoires in COVID-19. The repertoire was sequenced with immunoSEQ multiplex PCR; TCRdb's copy has only in-frame clones and lacks some. Found here are around 260,000 clones, roughly 88% of them singletons; the top ten hold 0.87%. The sample was peripheral blood. Receptors originate from a human donor with COVID-19, enrolled during active disease. The donor label of this sample is uncertain.

A few counts support this clone. The chain is built from TRBV27 and TRBJ1-1; TRBD1 is a possible D gene (6 bases). The CDR3 runs 15 residues. CDR1 MNHEY and CDR2 SMNVEV come from the germline V gene (reference sequence). Trimming pared 5 bases from V and 4 bases from J, leaving 17 bases between. CDR3 residues: CASSPEGGAGTEAFF. The DNA of the CDR3 is TGTGCCAGCAGTCCCGAGGGGGGGGCGGGCACTGAAGCTTTCTTT.

The chain has TRBV19 and TRBJ1-5; 8 positions match TRBD1. The junction had 18 bases not matched to a gene; V was cut back by 7 bases and J by 1 base. Germline V CDR1 and CDR2: LNHDA, SQIVND (reference sequence). The CDR3 runs 19 residues. CDR3 sequence reads: CASNPIPARGRESNQPQHF. Written as DNA, the CDR3 is TGTGCCAGTAATCCTATTCCTGCCAGGGGGCGCGAAAGCAATCAGCCCCAGCATTTT.

This sequence joins TRBV30 and TRBJ1-1; 8 nucleotides align to TRBD1. J lost 10 bases, V lost 4 bases, and 11 bases had no gene match. CDR3 length equals 13 residues. Germline V gene sequence: CDR1 GTSNPN, CDR2 SVGIG (reference sequence). As DNA, the CDR3 is TGTGCCTGGACGGTCCGAGGACAGGGCCGAGCTTTCTTT. It encodes CAWTVRGQGRAFF.

The rearrangement joins TRBV27 to TRBJ2-3; TRBD2 might be the D (6 bases). Trimming removed 6 bases from V and 4 bases from J, with 17 bases in between. Germline loops: CDR1 MNHEY, CDR2 SMNVEV (reference sequence). The CDR3 runs 15 residues. The CDR3 nucleotides are TGTGCCAGCAGCTCAGTTTTGACGGGGGCAGATACGCAGTATTTT. Translating it yields CASSSVLTGADTQYF.

The rearrangement joins TRBV7-9 to TRBJ1-4, with TRBD1 identical over 11 bases. The CDR3 is made up of 19 amino acids. The germline V gene has CDR1 SEHNR and CDR2 FQNEAQ (reference sequence). Trimming removed 2 bases from V and 5 bases from J; junction bases left unmatched: 13. DNA of the CDR3: TGTGCCAGCAGCTTATATTTAAGGACAGGGGGCCGTGTGAATGAAAAACTGTTTTTT. It codes for CASSLYLRTGGRVNEKLFF.

This clone has only one observation. The chain recombines TRBV9 with TRBJ2-5, with TRBD2 as a possible D gene (5 bases). Germline CDR1 SGDLS, CDR2 YYNGEE. The V gene lost 2 bases and the J gene lost 1 base, with 9 bases spanning the gap. The CDR3 has 14 amino acids. The CDR3 bases are TGTGCCAGCAGCGTCCAGCGGTCCCAAGAGACCCAGTACTTC. The encoded protein is CASSVQRSQETQYF.

The chain links TRBV7-9 to TRBJ2-7; TRBD2 aligns across 7 bases. Trimming took 3 bases from V and 2 from J; bases not matched to a gene: 16. Germline CDR1 reads SEHNR; CDR2 reads FQNEAQ (reference sequence). The CDR3 extends over 18 amino acids. For the CDR3, the DNA is TGTGCCAGCAGCTTTGGAAGCGGCGGCGGGAGCTCCACCTACGAGCAGTACTTC. Its protein product is CASSFGSGGGSSTYEQYF.

This chain joins TRBV24-1 and TRBJ1-1; 7 nucleotides agree with TRBD1. Losses at the gene ends were 2 bases for V and 7 bases for J; bases not matched to a gene: 9. This CDR3 has 15 residues. Looked up from germline, CDR1 is KGHDR and CDR2 is SFDVKD. The CDR3 region has the DNA TGTGCCACCAGTGATTCCGTGACAGGGAAAGGTGAAGCTTTCTTT. This translates into CATSDSVTGKGEAFF.